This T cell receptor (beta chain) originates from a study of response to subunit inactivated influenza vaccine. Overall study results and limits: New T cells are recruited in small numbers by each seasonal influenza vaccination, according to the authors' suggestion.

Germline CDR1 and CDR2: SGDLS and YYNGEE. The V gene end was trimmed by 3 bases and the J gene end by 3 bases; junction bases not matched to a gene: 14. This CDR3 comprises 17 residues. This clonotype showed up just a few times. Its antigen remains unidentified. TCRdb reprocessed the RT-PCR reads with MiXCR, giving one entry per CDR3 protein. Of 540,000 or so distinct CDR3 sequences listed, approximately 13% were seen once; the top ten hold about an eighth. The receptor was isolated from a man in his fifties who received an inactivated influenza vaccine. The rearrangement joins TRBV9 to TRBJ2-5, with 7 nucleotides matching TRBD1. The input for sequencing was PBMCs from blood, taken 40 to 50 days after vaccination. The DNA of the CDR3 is TGTGCCAGCAGCGCGCACCCACAGGGGCCTCCTGAAGAGACCCAGTACTTC. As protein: CASSAHPQGPPEETQYF.